These 8 T cell receptor beta chains were all obtained from the same sample, sequenced in a study of blood T cell repertoires in COVID-19. TCRdb keeps only in-frame clones here, not all; method: immunoSEQ multiplex PCR. The sample holds 390,000 or so clones; around 86% are singletons and the top ten take over 4.5%. The sample comprised PBMCs or T cells enriched from blood (not recorded which). These TCRs come from a woman aged 50 to 60 who had recovered from COVID-19.

The rearrangement uses TRBV6-4 and TRBJ2-2; possible D gene TRBD2, 5 bases. The CDR3 spans 16 residues. The germline CDR1 and CDR2 sequences are MRHNA and SNTAGT. V lost 3 bases and J 0 bases, leaving 11 bases between the germline ends. The CDR3 here is CASSEGPGSNTGELFF. Here the CDR3 DNA reads TGTGCCAGCAGTGAAGGGCCGGGGTCGAACACCGGGGAGCTGTTTTTT.

V is TRBV7-2 and J is TRBJ2-1; D is unclear. CDR1 and CDR2 from the germline V gene are SGHTA and FQGNSA. There are 12 residues in the CDR3. V lost 4 bases and J lost 5, with 6 bases in between. The CDR3 protein is CASSSGHNEQFF. Written as DNA, the CDR3 is TGTGCCAGCAGCTCAGGTCACAATGAGCAGTTCTTC.

This clone showed up just once. This CDR3 reads CASSGTGSQPQHF. CDR3 sequence (DNA): TGTGCCAGCAGCGGGACAGGGTCCCAGCCCCAGCATTTT. The chain employs TRBV7-9 and TRBJ1-5; the match to TRBD1 covers 9 bases. V gave up 5 bases and J gave up 7 bases; unmatched junction bases: 3. Germline CDR1 SEHNR, CDR2 FQNEAQ (reference sequence). The CDR3 extends over 13 amino acids.

CDR3 nucleotides: TGTGCCAGTAGTATAGGACGAAGACAGGGCTATGGCTACACCTTC. This encodes CASSIGRRQGYGYTF. The chain employs TRBV19 and TRBJ1-2; TRBD1 matches at 7 bases. The germline gives CDR1 LNHDA, CDR2 SQIVND (reference sequence). The CDR3 extends over 15 amino acids. Losses at the gene ends were 1 base for V and 4 bases for J; bases not matched to a gene: 6.

The rearrangement uses TRBV13 and TRBJ2-1, with a possible D match to TRBD2 (7 bases). Deletions cut 4 bases from V and 8 bases from J, with 21 bases between. The germline V gene has CDR1 PRHDT and CDR2 FYEKMQ (reference sequence). This CDR3 region has 16 residues. In DNA form, the CDR3 reads TGTGCCAGCAGCTCCCCGCCTTGGGGGGGGGCCGATGAGCAGTTCTTC. This translates into CASSSPPWGGADEQFF.

This clone was seen only once. The V gene is TRBV3-1 (or the pseudogene TRBV3-2), the J gene TRBJ1-4; D uncertain. The CDR3 has 12 residues. Germline CDR1 LGHDT, CDR2 YNNKEL (reference sequence). The germline V and J ends were trimmed by 7 bases and 4 bases, with 7 bases remaining between them. CDR3 bases: TGTGCCAGCACGGGATTTAATGAAAAACTGTTTTTT. It specifies CASTGFNEKLFF.

This clone has just one count. This sequence joins TRBV5-1 and TRBJ1-6; 9 bases match TRBD1. The CDR3 loop spans 16 amino acids. CDR1 is SGHRS and CDR2 is YFSETQ in the germline V gene. Trimming at V came to 0 bases and at J to 6 bases, leaving 4 bases not matched to a gene. The CDR3 bases are TGCGCCAGCAGCTTGGAACAGGGGGCCGTTAATTCACCCCTCCACTTT. Protein: CASSLEQGAVNSPLHF.

V usage is TRBV7-2 and J usage is TRBJ2-1, with D perhaps matching TRBD1 (5 bases). This CDR3 comprises 15 residues. Looked up from germline, CDR1 is SGHTA and CDR2 is FQGNSA. V lost 1 base and J 3 bases, leaving 10 bases between the germline ends. The CDR3 coding sequence is TGTGCCAGCAGCTTAGAGCCAGGGAACTACAATGAGCAGTTCTTC. This translates into CASSLEPGNYNEQFF.